The 22 T cell receptor beta chains listed next were all sequenced from one sample in a study of T cell responses to AZD1222 COVID-19 vaccine. Here immunoSEQ multiplex PCR was the method, and the copy in TCRdb shows in-frame clones only, minus some. Among about 120,000 clones listed, more than 65% were seen once. The sample in question was peripheral blood, obtained 28 days after the second AZD1222 dose. These receptors came from an adult who received the AZD1222 COVID-19 vaccine.

The V gene is TRBV24-1, the J gene TRBJ2-1; 9 bases agree with TRBD1. This CDR3 comprises 16 residues. Germline CDR1 and CDR2: KGHDR and SFDVKD. V shed 4 bases, J shed 5 bases, and the junction held 8 bases outside the gene matches. CDR3 nucleotide sequence: TGTGCCACCAGTGACATGGACAGGGGAAATAACAATGAGCAGTTCTTC. Protein sequence: CATSDMDRGNNNEQFF.

J is TRBJ1-2 and V is TRBV5-1; weak D call: TRBD1 (5 bases). Trimming shortened V by 3 bases and J by 6 bases, and 15 bases separated the two germline ends. The CDR3 loop spans 14 amino acids. CDR1 is SGHRS and CDR2 is YFSETQ in the germline V gene. The CDR3 sequence: CASSWGTGGDGYTF. CDR3 DNA: TGCGCCAGCAGCTGGGGGACCGGTGGTGATGGCTACACCTTC.

This clone was seen a few times. The chain has TRBV6-5 and TRBJ1-4; D not certain. CDR3 length equals 13 residues. The V gene's germline CDR1 is MNHEY and CDR2 SVGAGI. Deletions cut 2 bases from V and 7 bases from J, with 8 bases between. The chain's CDR3 is CASSYLGSEKLFF. Here the CDR3 DNA reads TGTGCCAGCAGTTACCTCGGTAGTGAAAAACTGTTTTTT.

This clone has a single count. V gene TRBV5-6 combines with J gene TRBJ1-1, with TRBD1 identical over 8 bases. Germline trimming cut 4 bases from V and 1 base from J; bases unmatched to any gene: 6. The germline V gene has CDR1 SGHDT and CDR2 YYEEEE. This CDR3 region has 15 residues. Here the CDR3 reads CASSPQQGGNTEAFF. The CDR3, as DNA: TGTGCCAGCAGCCCCCAACAGGGGGGGAACACTGAAGCTTTCTTT.

This chain joins TRBV2 and TRBJ2-1; maybe TRBD2 (6 bases). The CDR3 runs 15 residues. Germline V lookup: CDR1 SNHLY, CDR2 FYNNEI. The germline V and J ends were trimmed by 5 bases and 8 bases, with 19 bases remaining between them. This CDR3 reads CASSSEGLLHHEQFF. CDR3 coding DNA: TGTGCCAGCAGTAGCGAGGGACTTCTCCACCATGAGCAGTTCTTC.

The rearrangement joins TRBV12-3 or TRBV12-4 to TRBJ1-6, with 7 bases lining up with TRBD1. The CDR3 totals 13 residues. Losses at the gene ends were 7 bases for V and 9 bases for J; bases not matched to a gene: 6. This chain's CDR3 is CASMGQRGSPLHF. The CDR3 DNA sequence: TGTGCCAGCATGGGACAGAGGGGTTCACCCCTCCACTTT.

The chain recombines TRBV6-6 with TRBJ2-7; possibly TRBD1 for D (5 bases). Trimming took 0 bases from V and 4 from J, leaving 10 bases between them. The CDR3 loop spans 14 amino acids. Per the germline V gene, CDR1 is MNHNY and CDR2 is SVGAGI (reference sequence). CDR3 protein: CASSYSQGTYEQYF. As DNA, the CDR3 is TGTGCCAGCAGTTACTCCCAGGGAACGTACGAGCAGTACTTC.

V usage is TRBV7-2 and J usage is TRBJ2-7, with 8 bases lining up with TRBD1. This CDR3 comprises 16 residues. The V gene end was trimmed by 1 base and the J gene end by 3 bases; junction bases not matched to a gene: 8. CDR1 and CDR2 (germline): SGHTA, FQGNSA. Here the CDR3 DNA reads TGTGCCAGCAGCTTAGTTCTCGGGACAGGACGCTACGAGCAGTACTTC. This translates into CASSLVLGTGRYEQYF.

The chain employs TRBV7-9 and TRBJ1-6, with 10 bases that match TRBD1. There are 15 residues in the CDR3. Germline-derived CDR1 and CDR2 are SEHNR and FQNEAQ (reference sequence). After removal of 7 bases from V and 6 bases from J, the junction contained 6 bases not matched to a gene. CDR3 sequence: CASNRGQGFNSPLHF. The CDR3 DNA reads TGTGCCAGCAACCGGGGACAGGGGTTTAATTCACCCCTCCACTTT.

V usage is TRBV19 and J usage is TRBJ2-3; D may match TRBD1 or TRBD2 (5 bases each). With 10 bases removed from V and 1 base from J, the gap between germline ends came to 12 bases. The V gene's germline CDR1 is LNHDA and CDR2 SQIVND (reference sequence). The CDR3 is made up of 13 amino acids. The CDR3 DNA follows: TGTGCCACATTGCTGGGGGGCACAGATACGCAGTATTTT. Amino acid sequence: CATLLGGTDTQYF.

This chain connects TRBV6-5 to TRBJ1-2; tentatively, D is TRBD1 (5 bases). Germline CDR1 MNHEY, CDR2 SVGAGI. Trimming shortened V by 6 bases and J by 3 bases, and 17 bases separated the two germline ends. This CDR3 comprises 15 residues. The CDR3 DNA follows: TGTGCCAGCAGCCGCGTTTCCTCGGGGGACTATGGCTACACCTTC. It translates to CASSRVSSGDYGYTF.

This chain joins TRBV30 and TRBJ1-5; 7 positions agree with TRBD1. The ends lost 0 bases at V and 7 bases at J; junction bases unmatched: 6. Germline CDR1 reads GTSNPN; CDR2 reads SVGIG (reference sequence). The CDR3 consists of 14 residues. The CDR3 nucleotides are TGTGCCTGGAGTGTACTAGGGGGCGGGCAGCCCCAGCATTTT. As protein: CAWSVLGGGQPQHF.

CDR3 residues: CAWSPDPKVYGYTF. The CDR3 DNA sequence: TGTGCCTGGAGTCCGGACCCAAAGGTCTATGGCTACACCTTC. V usage is TRBV30 and J usage is TRBJ1-2; D call uncertain. Trimming cost V 2 bases and J 4 bases, with 14 bases left between them. This CDR3 is built from 14 residues. Looked up from germline, CDR1 is GTSNPN and CDR2 is SVGIG (reference sequence). Based on the CDR3 plus reference TRBV30 and TRBJ1-2, the full variable domain is SQTIHQWPATLVQPVGSPLSLECTVEGTSNPNLYWYRQAAGRGLQLLFYSVGIGQISSEVPQNLSASRPQDRQFILSSKKLLLSDSGFYLCAWSPDPKVYGYTFGSGTRLTVV.

The V and J genes are TRBV5-1 and TRBJ2-7, with D tentatively TRBD2 (6 bases). The CDR3 length is 14 residues. CDR1 SGHRS and CDR2 YFSETQ come from the germline V gene. The ends were cut back, 2 bases at V and 1 base at J, with 10 bases in the middle. For the CDR3, the DNA is TGCGCCAGCAGCTTTAGCGGAGATTCCTACGAGCAGTACTTC. Translation: CASSFSGDSYEQYF.

V and J are TRBV3-1 (or the pseudogene TRBV3-2) and TRBJ2-5; either TRBD1 or TRBD2 may supply D (6 bases each). Trimming took off 4 bases at V and 5 bases at J, with 17 bases between the two ends. Germline loops: CDR1 LGHDT, CDR2 YNNKEL (reference sequence). This CDR3 has 15 residues. The CDR3 here is CASSRGGGLVETQYF. The DNA for the CDR3 is TGTGCCAGCAGCCGCGGAGGGGGGCTTGTGGAGACCCAGTACTTC.

Here the CDR3 DNA reads TGTGCCAGCAGCTTAACGACCGGGGAGCTGTTTTTT. This codes for CASSLTTGELFF. This chain uses TRBV7-3 with TRBJ2-2; D uncertain. The length of the CDR3 is 12 residues. Trimming cost V 0 bases and J 5 bases, with 1 base left between them. The germline gives CDR1 SGHTA, CDR2 FQGTGA.

The rearrangement uses TRBV25-1 and TRBJ2-1, with D maybe TRBD2 (6 bases). The germline V and J ends were trimmed by 8 bases and 7 bases, with 15 bases remaining between them. The CDR3 sequence is 13 residues long. CDR1 and CDR2 (germline): MGHDK, SYGVNS. The DNA for the CDR3 is TGTGCCAGCTCTCCCTGGGCGGGGAATGAGCAGTTCTTC. Protein product: CASSPWAGNEQFF.

This clone was picked up a small number of times. V usage is TRBV7-2 and J usage is TRBJ2-3; 8 bases match TRBD1. Germline CDR1 is SGHTA and CDR2 is FQGNSA. With 3 bases clipped from V and 4 bases from J, the junction kept 9 bases outside the gene matches. The CDR3 contains 16 residues. CDR3 protein: CASSFGQGYDSDTQYF. CDR3 in DNA: TGTGCCAGCAGCTTTGGACAGGGTTATGATTCAGATACGCAGTATTTT.

The CDR3 DNA sequence: TGTGCCAGCAGCTTAGAGCGGTTAAGCTCCTACGAGCAGTACTTC. This encodes CASSLERLSSYEQYF. The chain uses TRBV7-2 and TRBJ2-7, with D tentatively TRBD2 (5 bases). From germline, CDR1 is SGHTA and CDR2 FQGNSA. The germline V and J ends were trimmed by 1 base and 0 bases, with 10 bases remaining between them. CDR3 length: 15 residues.

The chain has TRBV12-3 or TRBV12-4 and TRBJ2-7; D is unclear. This CDR3 contains 13 residues. The V gene lost 6 bases and the J gene lost 0 bases, with 9 bases spanning the gap. Here the CDR3 reads CASRRSSSYEQYF. In nucleotides, the CDR3 is TGTGCCAGCAGAAGGTCTAGCTCCTACGAGCAGTACTTC.

This sequence joins TRBV2 and TRBJ1-1, with 8 bases fitting TRBD1. The V and J ends lost 6 bases and 5 bases, in that order; junction bases with no gene match: 8. Looked up from germline, CDR1 is SNHLY and CDR2 is FYNNEI. The CDR3 extends over 14 amino acids. In DNA, the CDR3 is TGTGCCAGCAGGGCCGGACAGGGCAGTACTGAAGCTTTCTTT. It translates to CASRAGQGSTEAFF.

CDR3 region: CASSLDGQSTDTQYF. For the CDR3, the DNA is TGTGCCAGCAGCTTAGACGGTCAGAGCACAGATACGCAGTATTTT. The chain couples TRBV7-2 to TRBJ2-3; D not certain. Germline assignment: CDR1 SGHTA and CDR2 FQGNSA. Trimming cost V 1 base and J 0 bases, with 8 bases left between them. The CDR3 consists of 15 residues.